A selection of T cell receptor beta chains follows, all from one sample in a study of T-cell reconstitution after alpha-beta-depleted transplantation in children. Using its own MiXCR run on the PCR reads, TCRdb lists one record per CDR3 protein. This table has about a million distinct CDR3 sequences, roughly 29% appearing once. Specimen: PBMCs, mostly from graft donor cells, collected 360 days after TCRalphabeta/CD19-depleted stem cell transplant. The source of these receptors is a boy younger than two who had a stem cell transplant for SCID, so the T cells may come from the graft donor. CDR3s include the opening cysteine and the closing phenylalanine or tryptophan. A D gene is named only where the DNA matches it firmly. A row's size may be missing; if present it is once, few, many or a size class.

V gene	D gene	J gene	clone size	CDR3 DNA	CDR3 protein
TRBV12-3/TRBV12-4	NA	TRBJ2-3	few	TGTGCCAGCAGCCCTAGTGATCCCTTCACAGATACGCAGTATTTT	CASSPSDPFTDTQYF
TRBV12-3/TRBV12-4	TRBD1	TRBJ2-7	NA	TGTGCCAGCAGTACAGGGGTTTCCCTCGAGCAGTACTTC	CASSTGVSLEQYF
TRBV7-9	TRBD1	TRBJ1-2	NA	TGTGCCAGCAGCTTAACAGGGGTAGATGATGGCTACACCTTC	CASSLTGVDDGYTF
TRBV6-5	TRBD2	TRBJ2-1	few	TGTGCCAGCAGTTATAGCGGGGGTGAGCAGTTCTTC	CASSYSGGEQFF
TRBV10-3	NA	TRBJ2-5	NA	TGTGCCATCAATCCAGGGCCAGAAGAGACCCAGTACTTC	CAINPGPEETQYF
TRBV10-3	TRBD1	TRBJ2-7	few	TGTGCCATCAGTGAGTGGACAGGGGTGAACGAGCAGTACTTC	CAISEWTGVNEQYF
TRBV10-3	NA	TRBJ1-1	few	TGTGCCATCAGCTCGGGACGGAATAACATGAACACTGAAGCTTTCTTT	CAISSGRNNMNTEAFF
TRBV12-3/TRBV12-4	NA	TRBJ2-1	once	TGTGCCAGCAGTCCCCTCACCGGCTCCTACAATGAGCAGTTCTTC	CASSPLTGSYNEQFF
TRBV7-6	NA	TRBJ2-7	few	TGTGCCAACGGGCGAGGGAAGCGCTCTACCTACGAGCAGTACTTC	CANGRGKRSTYEQYF
TRBV19	TRBD2	TRBJ2-2	few	TGTGCCAGTAGTATGGGGACTAGCGTCGGGGAGCTGTTTTTT	CASSMGTSVGELFF
TRBV4-2	NA	TRBJ2-2	few	TGTGCCAGCAGCCAAGTAGAGGCCGGGGAGCTGTTTTTT	CASSQVEAGELFF
TRBV3-1	NA	TRBJ1-2	NA	TGTGCCAGCAGCCGGAGGACCGAGCCTCCGGGCTACACCTTC	CASSRRTEPPGYTF
TRBV7-2	NA	TRBJ1-1	NA	TGTGCCAGCAGCTTAGCGCCGGGGGTATGGAACACTGAAGCTTTCTTT	CASSLAPGVWNTEAFF
TRBV5-1	NA	TRBJ1-1	NA	TGCGCCAGCAGCTCGGCAAGTCGTCGGGAGAACACTGAAGCTTTCTTT	CASSSASRRENTEAFF
TRBV19	TRBD2	TRBJ2-1	NA	TGTGCCAGTACTTTAGTAGGGGGGAGCGGGGGTTACAGAGAACGGGCATTC	CASTLVGGSGGYRERAF
TRBV5-1	TRBD1	TRBJ1-1	NA	TGCGCCAGCAGCCCTCGGGGGCCCTCACAGGGGGGGGCCAATGAAGCTTTCTTT	CASSPRGPSQGGANEAFF
TRBV27	NA	TRBJ1-5	NA	TGTGCCAGCGGGCCCTTTAGCAATCAGCCCCAGCATTTT	CASGPFSNQPQHF
TRBV12-3/TRBV12-4	NA	TRBJ1-1	many	TGTGCCAGCAGTTTAGGGGGAGCTTTCTTT	CASSLGGAFF
TRBV29-1	NA	TRBJ1-5	few	TGCAGCGTTGGACAGCCCGATCAGCCCCAGCATTTT	CSVGQPDQPQHF
TRBV10-3	NA	TRBJ2-1	NA	TGTGCCATCAGTGAGTATGCGAACAATGAGCAGTTCTTC	CAISEYANNEQFF
TRBV5-5	NA	TRBJ2-3	once	TGTGCCAGCAGCTTGGGGCCAGTCCCAGATACGCAGTATTTT	CASSLGPVPDTQYF
TRBV5-1	NA	TRBJ1-4	NA	TGCGCCAGCAGCTTCGGGGACCGGATTCTTAATGAAAAACTGTTTTTT	CASSFGDRILNEKLFF
TRBV27	TRBD1	TRBJ1-2	NA	TGTGCCAGCAGTCGATGGGACAGGGGAATGGAGGGCTACACCTTC	CASSRWDRGMEGYTF
TRBV12-3/TRBV12-4	NA	TRBJ2-1	few	TGTGCCAGCAGTCGGATGGGGCGTGAGCAGTTCTTC	CASSRMGREQFF
TRBV2	NA	TRBJ2-3	few	TGTGCCAGTAAGGGGAGCGGCACAGATACGCAGTATTTT	CASKGSGTDTQYF
TRBV4-1	TRBD1	TRBJ2-7	few	TGCGCCAGCAGCCAAGATGGGCCCGAGACAGGGGAGGACAACGAGCAGTACTTC	CASSQDGPETGEDNEQYF
TRBV20-1	NA	TRBJ2-1	few	TGCAGTGCTAGAGGGTTGCGGGGGCAGAAGCAGTTCTTC	CSARGLRGQKQFF
TRBV18	TRBD1	TRBJ1-5	NA	TGTGCCAGCTCACCAGTGACAGGGTTCCGTCAGCCCCAGCATTTT	CASSPVTGFRQPQHF
TRBV20-1	NA	TRBJ1-1	NA	TGCAGTGCTAGTGGATCGGGGTGGGTGAACACTGAAGCTTTCTTT	CSASGSGWVNTEAFF
TRBV19	NA	TRBJ1-1	few	TGTGCCAGTAGTATTCGGGGGTTATCGAGGACTGAAGCTTTCTTT	CASSIRGLSRTEAFF
TRBV7-2	NA	TRBJ2-5	NA	TGTGCCAGCAGCGCCAGGAGGGCACTGGGGCAAGAGACCCAGTACTTC	CASSARRALGQETQYF
TRBV11-2	NA	TRBJ2-7	NA	TGTGCCAGCAGTCGAACAGGGCTTCGAGGATACGAGCAGTACTTC	CASSRTGLRGYEQYF
TRBV6-1	TRBD1	TRBJ1-3	once	TGTGCCAGCAGGAATCACTGGACAGGGGGGAAAACTCTCTGTGGAAACACCATATATTTT	CASRNHWTGGKTLCGNTIYF
TRBV7-2	NA	TRBJ2-7	NA	TGTGCCAGCAGCTTAAGGGGCCTGGCGGGGCCCGCCTACGAGCAGTACTTC	CASSLRGLAGPAYEQYF
TRBV11-2	NA	TRBJ2-7	NA	TGTGCCAGCAGCCCCTACCCCCGGAGCAGGGAACACTACGAGCAGTACTTC	CASSPYPRSREHYEQYF
TRBV29-1	NA	TRBJ1-1	NA	TGCAGCGTTGAAGGGGGAAGTAGGGGTATGAACACTGAAGCTTTCTTT	CSVEGGSRGMNTEAFF
TRBV5-1	NA	TRBJ1-2	few	TGCGCCAGCAGCTTGGGCCCGAGGCCGGGTGGCTACACCTTC	CASSLGPRPGGYTF
TRBV5-1	NA	TRBJ2-1	NA	TGCGCCAGCACCTCGAGCGGCTACTACAATGAGCAGTTCTTC	CASTSSGYYNEQFF
TRBV20-1	NA	TRBJ1-5	NA	TGCAGTGCTAGAATGTCCGGCGGTCATCAGCCCCAGCATTTT	CSARMSGGHQPQHF
TRBV12-3/TRBV12-4	NA	TRBJ2-4	few	TGTGCCAGCAGTCTCACTTTGACACCCAAAAACATTCAGTACTTC	CASSLTLTPKNIQYF
TRBV27	TRBD1	TRBJ1-1	NA	TGTGCCAGCAGTTTTCAGACAGGGATCACTGAAGCTTTCTTT	CASSFQTGITEAFF
TRBV21-1	NA	TRBJ2-7	few	TGTGCCAGCAGCAAAGGGCTGGGAGGGCCCTACGAGCAGTACTTC	CASSKGLGGPYEQYF
TRBV18	NA	TRBJ1-2	NA	TGTGCCAGCTCACCACTCGGGTTCCCTAACTATGGCTACACCTTC	CASSPLGFPNYGYTF
TRBV20-1	NA	TRBJ2-3	NA	TGCAGTGCTAGTCCTCGACTTCCAGATACGCAGTATTTT	CSASPRLPDTQYF
TRBV4-2	TRBD2	TRBJ2-1	NA	TGTGCCAGCCGTACTAGCGGGAGACTCAATGAGCAGTTCTTC	CASRTSGRLNEQFF
TRBV7-2	TRBD2	TRBJ2-3	many	TGTGCCAGCAGCTTAGTAGGGAGGACTAGCGGGGCAGATACGCAGTATTTT	CASSLVGRTSGADTQYF
TRBV4-3	NA	TRBJ2-2	many	TGCGCCAGCAGCCAAAGGACAGCTACAAACACCGGGGAGCTGTTTTTT	CASSQRTATNTGELFF
TRBV12-3/TRBV12-4	NA	TRBJ2-5	few	TGTGCCAGCAGTTTAGGCCTAGTAGGGCCAGAGACCCAGTACTTC	CASSLGLVGPETQYF
TRBV7-9	TRBD1	TRBJ2-3	few	TGTGCCAGCAGCCGGGACAGCTACACAGATACGCAGTATTTT	CASSRDSYTDTQYF
TRBV12-3/TRBV12-4	NA	TRBJ1-3	many	TGTGCCAGCAGGGGATGGGGCAAAGAAAACACCATATATTTT	CASRGWGKENTIYF
TRBV4-2	TRBD1	TRBJ1-5	NA	TGTGCCAGCAGCCTAGCGGACAGGAGCAATCAGCCCCAGCATTTT	CASSLADRSNQPQHF
TRBV19	NA	TRBJ1-1	NA	TGTGCCAGTAGTTACTACCTCGGCACTTTCTTT	CASSYYLGTFF
TRBV7-2	NA	TRBJ1-1	NA	TGTGCCAGCAGCTTAGTTGCAGGGGCGGGTACTGAAGCTTTCTTT	CASSLVAGAGTEAFF